A single sample is the source of the 10 T cell receptor beta chains below, sequenced in a study of a mutant IDH1 vaccine in newly diagnosed glioma. Described time point: baseline, week 1 (first vaccination visit). Treatment of the sample: pre-vaccination baseline after standard-of-care therapy. Profiling relied on immunoSEQ multiplex PCR, and the TCRdb table lists in-frame clones only, not all of them. Seen here are about 67,000 clones, around four fifths observed once, and the top ten hold 4.6%. The source was peripheral blood mononuclear cells (PBMCs), collected from a glioma patient treated with radiotherapy, temozolomide or both. The source is a woman in her late teens or twenties with glioma. Some clones in this sample may be carry-over from other donors' samples.

The CDR3 DNA reads as TGCGCCAGCAGGCTGGAGGGCCCCACAGATACGCAGTATTTT. This sequence encodes CASRLEGPTDTQYF. This sequence joins TRBV5-1 and TRBJ2-3, with D maybe TRBD2 (6 bases). Germline CDR1 reads SGHRS; CDR2 reads YFSETQ. The CDR3 runs 14 residues. V was trimmed by 5 bases and J by 2 bases, leaving 12 bases between them. Full variable domain (missing parts from reference TRBV5-1 and TRBJ2-3): KAGVTQTPRYLIKTRGQQVTLSCSPISGHRSVSWYQQTPGQGLQFLFEYFSETQRNKGNFPGRFSGRQFSNSRSEMNVSTLELGDSALYLCASRLEGPTDTQYFGPGTRLTVL.

CDR3 sequence: CASSRQVSNQPQHF. The CDR3 coding sequence is TGTGCCAGCAGTCGACAGGTTAGCAATCAGCCCCAGCATTTT. V and J are TRBV6-5 and TRBJ1-5, with D possibly being TRBD1 (6 bases). V lost 5 bases to trimming and J lost 0 bases, with 8 bases between them. The CDR3 contains 14 residues. The germline gives CDR1 MNHEY, CDR2 SVGAGI.

The CDR3 DNA sequence: TGTGCCAGCAGTGACCGGGGAGGCTATGGCTACACCTTC. As protein: CASSDRGGYGYTF. The genes are TRBV2 and TRBJ1-2; D remains ambiguous. Between the trimmed V and J ends, which lost 3 bases and 4 bases, there was a span of 9 bases. The germline gives CDR1 SNHLY, CDR2 FYNNEI. This CDR3 region has 13 residues.

CDR3 region: CASSLWGQGASYEQYF. Written as DNA, the CDR3 is TGTGCCAGCAGTTTATGGGGGCAGGGGGCCTCCTACGAGCAGTACTTC. V usage is TRBV27 and J usage is TRBJ2-7; 8 bases agree with TRBD1. The CDR3 covers 16 residues. Germline V gene lookup returns CDR1 MNHEY and CDR2 SMNVEV (reference sequence). V trimming: 1 base; J trimming: 0 bases; junction bases outside the gene matches: 5.

J is TRBJ1-4 and V is TRBV7-9; D is possibly TRBD1 (6 bases). The CDR3 contains 14 residues. From germline, CDR1 is SEHNR and CDR2 FQNEAQ (reference sequence). Trimming took 5 bases from V and 9 from J, leaving 16 bases between them. This CDR3 reads CASSPLGGRQKLFF. The CDR3 coding sequence is TGTGCCAGCAGCCCCCTGGGGGGCAGGCAAAAACTGTTTTTT.

The genes are TRBV5-1 and TRBJ1-2, with D uncertain. V gave up 4 bases and J gave up 6 bases, with 16 bases separating them. Germline assignment: CDR1 SGHRS and CDR2 YFSETQ. The CDR3 spans 14 residues. CDR3 sequence (DNA): TGCGCCAGCAGCCAGGACGGAGATATGGATGGCTACACCTTC. Translating gives CASSQDGDMDGYTF.

The rearrangement joins TRBV10-3 to TRBJ1-6, with a tentative D call TRBD1 (6 bases). V shed 2 bases and J shed 10 bases, with 12 bases lying between them. This CDR3 has 14 residues. Germline CDR1 is ENHRY and CDR2 is SYGVKD. The CDR3 here is CAISEGGNESPLHF. In DNA form, the CDR3 reads TGTGCCATCAGTGAGGGGGGCAACGAATCACCCCTCCACTTT.

The CDR3 protein is CASSDAGQAYEQYF. The CDR3, as DNA: TGTGCCAGCAGTGACGCGGGACAGGCCTACGAGCAGTACTTC. The chain couples TRBV6-5 to TRBJ2-7; 8 positions agree with TRBD1. Per germline, CDR1 MNHEY and CDR2 SVGAGI. CDR3 size: 14 residues. Trimming cost V 5 bases and J 2 bases; bases outside gene matches: 5.

The chain couples TRBV11-2 to TRBJ2-2; perhaps D is TRBD1 or TRBD2 (7 bases each). V dropped 3 bases and J dropped 6 bases, with 20 bases sitting between them. The CDR3 extends over 17 amino acids. The germline V gene has CDR1 SGHAT and CDR2 FQNNGV. CDR3 nucleotide sequence: TGTGCCAGCAGCTTTATGTTGTCGGCAGGGGGGGCCGGGGAGCTGTTTTTT. Residues: CASSFMLSAGGAGELFF.

The CDR3 sequence is CASSLYLDQETQYF. The CDR3 DNA is TGTGCCAGCAGCTTGTACCTTGACCAAGAGACCCAGTACTTC. This chain connects TRBV5-7 to TRBJ2-5; no clear D. TRBV5-7 is reported as an ORF; its role is uncertain. The ends were cut back, 1 base at V and 0 bases at J, with 7 bases in the middle. CDR3 length equals 14 residues.